The present T cell receptor (beta chain) was sequenced within a study of T-cell memory formation after mild COVID-19. This clonotype occurred a few times. MiXCR, applied by TCRdb to the 5' RACE reads, yields one record per CDR3 protein. The data show 190,000 or so distinct CDR3 sequences, about 11% seen once. With 6 bases removed from V and 2 bases from J, the gap between germline ends came to 19 bases. This CDR3 has 15 amino acids. Per the germline V gene, CDR1 is DFQATT and CDR2 is SNEGSKA (reference sequence). The specimen sequenced was PBMCs or a T cell subset sorted from them (not recorded which). The rearrangement links TRBV20-1 to TRBJ2-5; the D call may be TRBD1 or TRBD2 (5 bases each). The receptor comes from a man between 18 and 29 years old who had mild COVID-19 (a few samples of this study predate the infection). Cell type and time point are not known. CDR3 protein: CSARKPGARQETQYF. The CDR3 DNA sequence: TGCAGTGCACGCAAACCCGGGGCTCGACAAGAGACCCAGTACTTC.